Sequencing of this T cell receptor (beta chain) was carried out in a study of T cell responses to AZD1222 COVID-19 vaccine. Per germline, CDR1 KGHSH and CDR2 LQKENI. The CDR3 has 13 amino acids. With 3 bases removed from V and 1 base from J, the gap between germline ends came to 6 bases. The table came from immunoSEQ multiplex PCR; TCRdb's copy has only in-frame clones and leaves some out. Of fewer than 150,000 clones detected, approximately 88% appear once; the ten largest clones hold roughly 8%. The sequence was obtained from an adult in good health. The sample here was peripheral blood, taken on day 0 of AZD1222 vaccination. V and J are TRBV18 and TRBJ1-1; D is unclear. The chain's CDR3 is CASSPKTNTEAFF. The DNA for the CDR3 is TGTGCCAGCTCACCGAAGACGAACACTGAAGCTTTCTTT. The variable domain in full, completed from reference TRBV18 and TRBJ1-1, reads NAGVMQNPRHLVRRRGQEARLRCSPMKGHSHVYWYRQLPEEGLKFMVYLQKENIIDESGMPKERFSAEFPKEGPSILRIQQVVRGDSAAYFCASSPKTNTEAFFGQGTRLTVV.